Below are 11 T cell receptor beta chains sequenced from a single sample in a study of regulatory T cells in long-lasting Graves disease. Time point noted: newly diagnosed GD, antithyroid drugs for less than 3 months. Generation of the TCR library employed RNA extracted from PBMCs. Sequencing libraries for TCR beta were prepared with iRepertoire HTBI primers and Arm-PCR of CDR3 regions. TCRdb used MiXCR to reprocess the multiplex PCR reads, holding one entry per CDR3 protein. The table includes about 530,000 distinct CDR3 sequences, roughly 16% detected once. The same specimen was also included in a second study, on T cells in Graves' hyperthyroidism and ophthalmopathy.

Sequenced here: peripheral blood mononuclear cells (PBMCs), sampled at new diagnosis, from a patient treated with antithyroid drugs. The origin of the receptors is a woman aged 40-65 years with Graves disease.

This clonotype has at least ten counts. This rearrangement joins TRBV4-1 to TRBJ2-7, with D tentatively TRBD1 (6 bases). Trimming took 1 base from V and 2 from J, leaving 12 bases between them. CDR1 and CDR2 from the germline V gene are MGHRA and YSYEKL. The CDR3 extends over 15 amino acids. The CDR3 DNA sequence: TGCGCCAGCAGCCAAGGAGGGGGAGATACCTACGAGCAGTACTTC. The encoded protein is CASSQGGGDTYEQYF.

This clonotype was counted only a few times. V is TRBV2 and J is TRBJ1-3, with TRBD1 identical over 8 bases. J was trimmed by 2 bases and V by 5 bases; bases with no gene match: 5. Germline-derived CDR1 and CDR2 are SNHLY and FYNNEI. The CDR3 is 15 residues long. This chain's CDR3 is CASSYRTGTGNTIYF. The CDR3 DNA is TGTGCCAGCAGTTACCGGACAGGGACTGGAAACACCATATATTTT. The whole variable domain, remainder taken from reference TRBV2 and TRBJ1-3, is EPEVTQTPSHQVTQMGQEVILRCVPISNHLYFYWYRQILGQKVEFLVSFYNNEISEKSEIFDDQFSVERPDGSNFTLKIRSTKLEDSAMYFCASSYRTGTGNTIYFGEGSWLTVV.

This clonotype came up many times. V gene TRBV12-3 or TRBV12-4 combines with J gene TRBJ1-3; D is ambiguous. This CDR3 contains 13 residues. V shed 7 bases and J shed 8 bases, with 15 bases lying between them. DNA for the CDR3: TGTGCCAGCAATGCTGGTCCCTCGGACACCATATATTTT. Its protein product is CASNAGPSDTIYF.

This clonotype occurred many times. The chain has TRBV6-1 and TRBJ2-7, with D maybe TRBD1 (6 bases). Trimming pared 7 bases from V and 0 bases from J, leaving 16 bases between. This CDR3 has 15 amino acids. Germline CDR1 reads MNHNS; CDR2 reads SASEGT. The CDR3 nucleotides read TGTGCCAGCACAAGACAGGCCGCCACCTCCTACGAGCAGTACTTC. The encoded protein is CASTRQAATSYEQYF.

The chain employs TRBV4-1 and TRBJ2-3; 15 positions match TRBD2. V shed 0 bases, J shed 6 bases, and the junction held 7 bases outside the gene matches. Germline V gene data show CDR1 as MGHRA and CDR2 as YSYEKL. The CDR3 is 18 amino acids. The DNA for the CDR3 is TGCGCCAGCAGCCAAGATAAGGGACTAGCGGGGGGTATGGATACGCAGTATTTT. Protein product: CASSQDKGLAGGMDTQYF.

This clonotype came up many times. V usage is TRBV27 and J usage is TRBJ2-7, with 9 bases identical to TRBD1. This CDR3 has 16 amino acids. The V gene's germline CDR1 is MNHEY and CDR2 SMNVEV (reference sequence). V dropped 2 bases and J dropped 3; count of bases not matched to a gene: 8. The CDR3, as DNA: TGTGCCAGCAGTTTACAACGGACAGGGGCGAGCTACGAGCAGTACTTC. This codes for CASSLQRTGASYEQYF.

The chain couples TRBV7-9 to TRBJ2-1, with D perhaps TRBD1 or TRBD2 (6 bases each). CDR1 and CDR2 (germline): SEHNR, FQNEAQ (reference sequence). The CDR3 is made up of 14 amino acids. The V and J ends lost 8 bases and 11 bases respectively, with 22 bases between them. Here the CDR3 DNA reads TGTGCCAGCGGAAGGGGGGAAACAGGGTTGAAGCAGTTCTTC. As protein: CASGRGETGLKQFF.

The CDR3 reads CASGRGTVYEQYF. The CDR3 bases are TGTGCTAGTGGCCGCGGGACAGTCTACGAGCAGTACTTC. The chain employs TRBV12-5 and TRBJ2-7; maybe TRBD1 (7 bases). V was shortened by 6 bases and J by 3 bases, with 12 bases between the two germline ends. Germline CDR1 LGHNT, CDR2 FRNRAP. The CDR3 loop spans 13 amino acids.

This clonotype occurred many times. The genes are TRBV11-1 and TRBJ2-3; 13 nucleotides line up with TRBD2. The CDR3 has 15 residues. With V trimmed by 1 base and J by 6 bases, 1 base remained unmatched. Germline CDR1 and CDR2: SGHAT and FQDESV (reference sequence). The CDR3 loop reads CASSLVTSGGDTQYF. The CDR3 coding sequence is TGTGCCAGCAGCTTAGTGACTAGCGGGGGGGATACGCAGTATTTT.

The V call is TRBV10-3, the J call TRBJ1-2; 10 bases are a match to TRBD1. The germline CDR1 and CDR2 sequences are ENHRY and SYGVKD. Trimming removed 7 bases from V and 7 bases from J; junction bases left unmatched: 6. This CDR3 comprises 13 residues. Here the CDR3 reads CAITPGDRGGYTF. In DNA, the CDR3 is TGTGCCATCACACCGGGGGACAGGGGTGGCTACACCTTC.

This clonotype was detected many times. The chain links TRBV24-1 to TRBJ2-1; 16 bases match TRBD2. The V gene's germline CDR1 is KGHDR and CDR2 SFDVKD. This CDR3 is built from 17 residues. Trimming at V came to 3 bases and at J to 5 bases, leaving 3 bases not matched to a gene. The CDR3 sequence is CATSDPGLAGGHNEQFF. DNA for the CDR3: TGTGCCACCAGTGATCCGGGACTAGCGGGGGGGCACAATGAGCAGTTCTTC.